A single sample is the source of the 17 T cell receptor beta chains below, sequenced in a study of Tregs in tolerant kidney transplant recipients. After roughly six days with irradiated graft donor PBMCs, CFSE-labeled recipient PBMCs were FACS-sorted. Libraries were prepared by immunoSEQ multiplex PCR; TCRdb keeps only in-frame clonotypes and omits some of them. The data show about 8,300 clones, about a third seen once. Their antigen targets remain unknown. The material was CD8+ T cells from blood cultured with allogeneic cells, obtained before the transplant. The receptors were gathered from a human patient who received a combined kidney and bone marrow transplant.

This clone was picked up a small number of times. The CDR3 bases are TGTGCCAGCAGCTTAGCCCCCGGACTAGCGGTCTACTACGAGCAGTACTTC. Translated: CASSLAPGLAVYYEQYF. This sequence joins TRBV7-6 and TRBJ2-7; TRBD2 aligns across 10 bases. There are 17 residues in the CDR3. Trimming removed 0 bases from V and 3 bases from J; junction bases left unmatched: 8. The germline gives CDR1 SGHVS, CDR2 FNYEAQ. Full variable domain (missing parts from reference TRBV7-6 and TRBJ2-7): GAGVSQSPRYKVTKRGQDVALRCDPISGHVSLYWYRQALGQGPEFLTYFNYEAQQDKSGLPNDRFSAERPEGSISTLTIQRTEQRDSAMYRCASSLAPGLAVYYEQYFGPGTRLTVT.

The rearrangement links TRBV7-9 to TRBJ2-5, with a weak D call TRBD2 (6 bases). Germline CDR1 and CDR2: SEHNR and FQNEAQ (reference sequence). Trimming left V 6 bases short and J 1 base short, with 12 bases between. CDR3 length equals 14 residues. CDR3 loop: CASRFSGLQETQYF. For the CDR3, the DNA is TGTGCCAGCAGGTTTAGCGGCCTCCAAGAGACCCAGTACTTC.

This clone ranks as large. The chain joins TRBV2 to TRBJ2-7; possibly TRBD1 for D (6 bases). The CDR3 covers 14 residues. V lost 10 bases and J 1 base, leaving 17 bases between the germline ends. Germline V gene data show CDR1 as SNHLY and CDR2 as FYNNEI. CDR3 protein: CAISGELDSYEQYF. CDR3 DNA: TGTGCCATCTCAGGGGAACTGGATTCCTACGAGCAGTACTTC. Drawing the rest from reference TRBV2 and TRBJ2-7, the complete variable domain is EPEVTQTPSHQVTQMGQEVILRCVPISNHLYFYWYRQILGQKVEFLVSFYNNEISEKSEIFDDQFSVERPDGSNFTLKIRSTKLEDSAMYFCAISGELDSYEQYFGPGTRLTVT.

CDR3 bases: TGTGCCAGCAGCCGGCCCCGGGGGTCTGGGGCCAACGTCCTGACTTTC. This encodes CASSRPRGSGANVLTF. This chain links TRBV11-2 with TRBJ2-6; possible D gene TRBD2, 6 bases. Germline V lookup: CDR1 SGHAT, CDR2 FQNNGV. CDR3 length: 16 residues. V was clipped by 5 bases and J by 1 base, with 12 bases between them.

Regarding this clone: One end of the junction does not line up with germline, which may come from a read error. Here the CDR3 DNA reads TGTGCCAGCAGCGGGTCCATTCACGAGGGAAAGACCTATGGCTTC. This codes for CASSGSIHEGKTYGF. The V and J genes are TRBV7-1 and TRBJ1-2; no clear D. TRBV7-1 is filed as an ORF, its function uncertain. This CDR3 region has 15 residues.

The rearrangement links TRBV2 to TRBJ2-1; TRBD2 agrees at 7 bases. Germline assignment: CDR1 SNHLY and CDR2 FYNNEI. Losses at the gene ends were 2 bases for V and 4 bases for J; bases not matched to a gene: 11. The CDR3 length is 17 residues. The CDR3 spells CASSEPRPSGIYNEQFF. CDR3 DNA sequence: TGTGCCAGCAGTGAACCCAGACCTAGCGGAATTTACAATGAGCAGTTCTTC.

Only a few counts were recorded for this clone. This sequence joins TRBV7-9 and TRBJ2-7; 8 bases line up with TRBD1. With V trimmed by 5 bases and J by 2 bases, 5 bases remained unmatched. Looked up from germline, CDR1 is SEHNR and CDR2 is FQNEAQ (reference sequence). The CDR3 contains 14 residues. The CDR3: CASSDGTGPYEQYF. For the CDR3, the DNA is TGTGCCAGCAGCGATGGGACAGGACCCTACGAGCAGTACTTC.

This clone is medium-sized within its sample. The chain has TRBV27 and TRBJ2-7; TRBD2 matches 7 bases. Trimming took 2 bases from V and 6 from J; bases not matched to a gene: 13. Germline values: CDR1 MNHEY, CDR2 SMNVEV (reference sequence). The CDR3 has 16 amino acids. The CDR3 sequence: CASSLVLAESLGEQYF. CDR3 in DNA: TGTGCCAGCAGTTTAGTCCTAGCGGAGAGCCTAGGCGAGCAGTACTTC.

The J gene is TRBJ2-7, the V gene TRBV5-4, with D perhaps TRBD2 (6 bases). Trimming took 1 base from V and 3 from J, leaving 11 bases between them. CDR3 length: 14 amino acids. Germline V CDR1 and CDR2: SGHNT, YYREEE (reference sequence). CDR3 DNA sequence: TGTGCCAGCAGCTTGATGGCGGGAAACTACGAGCAGTACTTC. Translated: CASSLMAGNYEQYF.

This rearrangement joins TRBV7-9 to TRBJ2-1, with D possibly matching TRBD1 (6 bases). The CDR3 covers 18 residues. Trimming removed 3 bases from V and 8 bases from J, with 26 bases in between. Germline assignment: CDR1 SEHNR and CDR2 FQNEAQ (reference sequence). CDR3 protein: CASSLGVLGRGFLDEQFF. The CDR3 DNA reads TGTGCCAGCAGCTTGGGCGTGTTGGGCAGGGGCTTTTTGGATGAGCAGTTCTTC.

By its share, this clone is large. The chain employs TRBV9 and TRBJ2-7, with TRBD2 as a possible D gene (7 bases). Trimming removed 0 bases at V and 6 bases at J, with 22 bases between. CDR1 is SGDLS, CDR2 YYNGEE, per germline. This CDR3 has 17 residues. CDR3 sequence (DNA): TGTGCCAGCAGCGTAGAAGGGGGGGACTTCTTAGCGGGCGAGCAGTACTTC. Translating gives CASSVEGGDFLAGEQYF.

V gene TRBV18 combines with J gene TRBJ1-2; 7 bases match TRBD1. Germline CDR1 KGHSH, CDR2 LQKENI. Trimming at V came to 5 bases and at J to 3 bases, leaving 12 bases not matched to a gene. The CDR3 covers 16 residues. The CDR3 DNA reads TGTGCCAGCTCAGTATCACAGGGGATTCGTGACTATGGCTACACCTTC. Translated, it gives CASSVSQGIRDYGYTF.

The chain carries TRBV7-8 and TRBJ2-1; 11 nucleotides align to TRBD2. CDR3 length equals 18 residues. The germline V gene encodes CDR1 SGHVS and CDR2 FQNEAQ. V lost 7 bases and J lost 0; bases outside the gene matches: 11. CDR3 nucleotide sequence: TGTGCCAGCAATCCCTTAGCGGGGGGGCCTAGCTCCTACAATGAGCAGTTCTTC. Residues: CASNPLAGGPSSYNEQFF.

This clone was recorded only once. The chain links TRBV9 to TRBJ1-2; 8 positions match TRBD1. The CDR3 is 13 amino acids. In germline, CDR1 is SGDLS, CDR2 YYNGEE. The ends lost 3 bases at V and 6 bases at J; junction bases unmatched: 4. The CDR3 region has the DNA TGTGCCAGCAGCGCCGGACAGGGAGATGGCTACACCTTC. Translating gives CASSAGQGDGYTF. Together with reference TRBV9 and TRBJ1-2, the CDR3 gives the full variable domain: DSGVTQTPKHLITATGQRVTLRCSPRSGDLSVYWYQQSLDQGLQFLIQYYNGEERAKGNILERFSAQQFPDLHSELNLSSLELGDSALYFCASSAGQGDGYTFGSGTRLTVV.

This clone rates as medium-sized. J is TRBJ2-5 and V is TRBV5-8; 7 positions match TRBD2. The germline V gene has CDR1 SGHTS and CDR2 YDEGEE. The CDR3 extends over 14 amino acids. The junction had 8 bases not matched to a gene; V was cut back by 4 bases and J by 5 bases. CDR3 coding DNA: TGTGCCAGCAGCCGCAAGCGGGAAGGGGAGACCCAGTACTTC. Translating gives CASSRKREGETQYF.

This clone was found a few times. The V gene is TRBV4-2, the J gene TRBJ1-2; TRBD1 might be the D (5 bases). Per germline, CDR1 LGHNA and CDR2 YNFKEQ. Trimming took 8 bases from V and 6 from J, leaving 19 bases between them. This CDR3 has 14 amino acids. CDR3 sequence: CASRVWGGGNGYTF. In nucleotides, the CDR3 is TGTGCCAGCCGAGTTTGGGGGGGAGGTAATGGCTACACCTTC.

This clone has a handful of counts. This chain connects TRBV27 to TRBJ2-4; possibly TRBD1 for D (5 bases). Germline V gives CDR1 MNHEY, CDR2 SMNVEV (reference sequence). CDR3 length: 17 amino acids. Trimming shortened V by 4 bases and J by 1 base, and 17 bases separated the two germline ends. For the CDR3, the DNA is TGTGCCAGCAGTTCCACAGCCAAGGGGCTGGCCAAAAACATTCAGTACTTC. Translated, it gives CASSSTAKGLAKNIQYF.